Included here is one T cell receptor (beta chain) sequence, with context. Its antigen is not known. Multiplex PCR with BIOMED2 TRB-A/B primer pools amplified TRB rearrangements. One entry per CDR3 protein results from TCRdb running MiXCR on the multiplex PCR reads. The profile shows 3,200 or so distinct CDR3 sequences, around 25% of them singletons. The sample is drawn from a study of T and B cells in COVID-19 patients. Overall study results and limits: Patients with COVID-19 reportedly showed strongly skewed T cell receptor beta variable and joining gene usage.

TRB was amplified from about 240-490 ng of blood genomic DNA. Sequenced sample: blood. The receptor comes from a human donor with active COVID-19.

This CDR3 is CSANLAGARDTQYF. The CDR3 DNA sequence: TGCAGTGCTAACCTAGCGGGGGCAAGAGATACGCAGTATTTT. The J gene is TRBJ2-3, the V gene TRBV20-1; 10 bases are a match to TRBD2. This CDR3 comprises 14 residues. V dropped 4 bases and J dropped 5; count of bases not matched to a gene: 6. Germline CDR1 DFQATT, CDR2 SNEGSKA (reference sequence).